The 27 T cell receptor beta chains below were found in one sample sequenced in a study of T-cell reconstitution after alpha-beta-depleted transplantation in children. TCRbeta library construction was performed incorporating unique molecular identifiers. TCRdb re-derived calls from the PCR reads in MiXCR, one entry per CDR3 protein. The table shows 170,000 or so distinct CDR3 sequences, with less than 8% occurring only once. The starting material was PBMCs from the stem cell graft donor, obtained from the stem cell graft. The receptor source for this set is a human donor who donated a stem cell graft to a child with Wiskott-Aldrich syndrome.

This clonotype was seen ten or more times. The rearrangement joins TRBV20-1 to TRBJ1-2, with TRBD1 matching over 10 bases. This CDR3 is built from 14 residues. V dropped 4 bases and J dropped 4; count of bases not matched to a gene: 6. The germline V gene has CDR1 DFQATT and CDR2 SNEGSKA (reference sequence). The CDR3: CSATPGQGIYGYTF. As DNA, the CDR3 is TGCAGTGCTACCCCGGGACAGGGGATCTATGGCTACACCTTC.

This clonotype appeared many times. The V call is TRBV5-6, the J call TRBJ1-2; D call uncertain. The CDR3 has 15 residues. The germline gives CDR1 SGHDT, CDR2 YYEEEE. V lost 0 bases and J lost 6, with 15 bases in between. The CDR3 loop reads CASSLAGGVAHGYTF. CDR3 sequence (DNA): TGTGCCAGCAGCTTGGCCGGTGGAGTCGCCCATGGCTACACCTTC.

The sample holds many counts of this clonotype. The rearrangement uses TRBV7-2 and TRBJ1-5; possibly TRBD1 for D (6 bases). Germline CDR1 is SGHTA and CDR2 is FQGNSA. Trimming stripped 1 base from V and 1 base from J, with 11 bases between. CDR3 length: 16 residues. CDR3: CASSLVAGASNQPQHF. CDR3 sequence (DNA): TGTGCCAGCAGCTTAGTGGCAGGGGCGAGCAATCAGCCCCAGCATTTT.

This clonotype has only a few counts. V gene TRBV29-1 combines with J gene TRBJ1-2; 7 positions match TRBD1. The V segment lost 0 bases and the J segment 7 bases; nucleotides outside the gene matches: 14. The germline CDR1 and CDR2 sequences are SQVTM and ANQGSEA. This CDR3 is built from 16 residues. The CDR3 DNA is TGCAGCGTTGAAGATCATCGGTTGGTTGCAGGGGGTGGCTACACCTTC. Translation gives CSVEDHRLVAGGGYTF. Variable domain in full (rest from reference TRBV29-1 and TRBJ1-2): SAVISQKPSRDICQRGTSLTIQCQVDSQVTMMFWYRQQPGQSLTLIATANQGSEATYESGFVIDKFPISRPNLTFSTLTVSNMSPEDSSIYLCSVEDHRLVAGGGYTFGSGTRLTVV.

This clonotype has just a few counts. The CDR3 sequence is CASSHPGGVREQYF. The CDR3 nucleotides are TGTGCCAGCAGCCACCCCGGGGGGGTACGCGAGCAGTACTTC. The V and J genes are TRBV7-2 and TRBJ2-7; 8 positions match TRBD2. J lost 6 bases, V lost 5 bases, and 9 bases had no gene match. The CDR3 is 14 amino acids. The germline V gene encodes CDR1 SGHTA and CDR2 FQGNSA.

This clonotype was seen at least ten times. The chain has TRBV20-1 and TRBJ2-1; 7 bases match TRBD2. This CDR3 is built from 15 residues. Germline V gene lookup returns CDR1 DFQATT and CDR2 SNEGSKA (reference sequence). The V gene end was trimmed by 1 base and the J gene end by 3 bases; junction bases not matched to a gene: 6. CDR3 sequence (DNA): TGCAGTGCTAGAGGCCCTGGCGGGAGCTACAATGAGCAGTTCTTC. Amino acids: CSARGPGGSYNEQFF.

The chain links TRBV4-1 to TRBJ1-1, with 9 bases identical to TRBD1. The germline V gene encodes CDR1 MGHRA and CDR2 YSYEKL. This CDR3 region has 15 residues. Unmatched junction bases numbered 4, after V lost 4 bases and J lost 1 base. The CDR3 nucleotides read TGCGCCAGCAGCCCAGGGACAGGGTGGAACACTGAAGCTTTCTTT. Its translation is CASSPGTGWNTEAFF.

This clonotype was counted ten times or more. The chain couples TRBV5-1 to TRBJ1-1, with 7 bases matching TRBD1. Germline trimming cut 3 bases from V and 1 base from J; bases unmatched to any gene: 3. Germline loops: CDR1 SGHRS, CDR2 YFSETQ. The CDR3 runs to 14 residues. The DNA for the CDR3 is TGCGCCAGCAGCTCCCGACAGGGGAACACTGAAGCTTTCTTT. Translating it yields CASSSRQGNTEAFF.

This clonotype was found many times. The rearrangement links TRBV6-1 to TRBJ1-6; 9 nucleotides match TRBD1. Unmatched junction bases numbered 3, after V lost 7 bases and J lost 2 bases. This CDR3 has 15 residues. Germline V gene sequence: CDR1 MNHNS, CDR2 SASEGT. The CDR3 is CASKWTGAYNSPLHF. The CDR3 coding sequence is TGTGCCAGCAAGTGGACAGGGGCCTATAATTCACCCCTCCACTTT.

This clonotype is categorized as medium-sized. This chain connects TRBV27 to TRBJ2-7, with D perhaps being TRBD1 or TRBD2 (6 bases each). Looked up from germline, CDR1 is MNHEY and CDR2 is SMNVEV (reference sequence). Trimming removed 0 bases at V and 5 bases at J, with 20 bases between. CDR3 length equals 17 residues. The CDR3 sequence is CASSLSGGGGIGDEQYF. CDR3 DNA: TGTGCCAGCAGTTTATCGGGTGGAGGGGGGATTGGAGACGAGCAGTACTTC.

Many counts were recorded for this clonotype. This sequence joins TRBV24-1 and TRBJ2-1, with 8 bases lining up with TRBD1. Per germline, CDR1 KGHDR and CDR2 SFDVKD. The CDR3 is made up of 15 amino acids. V was pared by 8 bases and J by 6 bases, with 11 bases of the junction left unmatched. The CDR3 bases are TGTGCCACCATAGGACAGGGCCTACATGGCAATGAGCAGTTCTTC. Protein sequence: CATIGQGLHGNEQFF.

This clonotype was seen a handful of times. The chain couples TRBV7-9 to TRBJ2-1; possible D gene TRBD2, 6 bases. This CDR3 contains 16 residues. The V gene's germline CDR1 is SEHNR and CDR2 FQNEAQ (reference sequence). V gave up 3 bases and J gave up 3 bases, with 15 bases separating them. The CDR3 DNA reads as TGTGCCAGCAGCTTCCCGGGAGATCGAATCTACAATGAGCAGTTCTTC. This sequence encodes CASSFPGDRIYNEQFF.

Many counts were recorded for this clonotype. This rearrangement joins TRBV5-1 to TRBJ2-1; 7 positions match TRBD2. Germline trimming cut 5 bases from V and 2 bases from J; bases unmatched to any gene: 7. The CDR3 loop spans 15 amino acids. CDR1 is SGHRS and CDR2 is YFSETQ in the germline V gene. The DNA for the CDR3 is TGCGCCAGCAGAACAAACGCGGGAGCCTACAATGAGCAGTTCTTC. It translates to CASRTNAGAYNEQFF.

This clonotype was seen repeatedly, ten times or more. This chain joins TRBV5-6 and TRBJ1-1; a weak D match, TRBD1 (5 bases). V was cut by 4 bases and J by 1 base, with 14 bases left in between. The germline V gene encodes CDR1 SGHDT and CDR2 YYEEEE. There are 15 residues in the CDR3. For the CDR3, the DNA is TGTGCCAGCAGCGCCAACGCTGGGGGGAACACTGAAGCTTTCTTT. Translating gives CASSANAGGNTEAFF.

This clonotype was recorded at least ten times. The rearrangement joins TRBV29-1 to TRBJ2-3; no reliable D call. Germline-derived CDR1 and CDR2 are SQVTM and ANQGSEA. There are 14 residues in the CDR3. V was shortened by 4 bases and J by 4 bases, with 15 bases between the two germline ends. The DNA of the CDR3 is TGCAGCGTTGGGGCCGGAGATCTATCAGATACGCAGTATTTT. Translation gives CSVGAGDLSDTQYF.

This clonotype was counted ten times or more. This sequence joins TRBV7-2 and TRBJ2-1, with D perhaps matching TRBD1 (6 bases). The CDR3 loop spans 15 amino acids. CDR1 is SGHTA, CDR2 FQGNSA, per germline. V lost 3 bases to trimming and J lost 4 bases, with 13 bases between them. In nucleotides, the CDR3 is TGTGCCAGCAGCTTCCTGTCAGGGGTGTACAATGAGCAGTTCTTC. Amino acids: CASSFLSGVYNEQFF. The variable domain in full, with the rest retrieved from reference TRBV7-2 and TRBJ2-1, is GAGVSQSPSNKVTEKGKDVELRCDPISGHTALYWYRQSLGQGLEFLIYFQGNSAPDKSGLPSDRFSAERTGGSVSTLTIQRTQQEDSAVYLCASSFLSGVYNEQFFGPGTRLTVL.

The chain is built from TRBV7-1 and TRBJ2-1; 7 bases agree with TRBD2. TRBV7-1 is treated as an ORF (open reading frame) with a function not yet certain. V was pared by 3 bases and J by 10 bases, with 6 bases of the junction left unmatched. The CDR3 length is 13 residues. The CDR3 region has the DNA TGTGCCAGCAGCTCCGTGACTAGCACCGAGCAGTTCTTC. This translates into CASSSVTSTEQFF.

This clonotype occurred many times. The CDR3 here is CSVFLGLAGLTDTQYF. The CDR3 bases are TGCAGCGTTTTTCTAGGACTAGCGGGGCTCACAGATACGCAGTATTTT. The J gene is TRBJ2-3, the V gene TRBV29-1, with TRBD2 matching over 12 bases. The V gene's germline CDR1 is SQVTM and CDR2 ANQGSEA. V was clipped by 5 bases and J by 2 bases; unmatched bases: 8. The CDR3 contains 16 residues.

This clonotype was recorded at least ten times. The rearrangement links TRBV7-7 to TRBJ1-4; no firm D call. V shed 8 bases and J shed 0 bases, with 7 bases lying between them. CDR1 and CDR2 (germline): SSHAT, FNYEAQ (reference sequence). The CDR3 sequence is 13 residues long. CDR3 region: CASSETTNEKLFF. In DNA form, the CDR3 reads TGTGCCAGCTCTGAGACAACTAATGAAAAACTGTTTTTT. Full variable domain (rest looked up from reference TRBV7-7 and TRBJ1-4): GAGVSQSPRYKVTKRGQDVTLRCDPISSHATLYWYQQALGQGPEFLTYFNYEAQPDKSGLPSDRFSAERPEGSISTLTIQRTEQRDSAMYRCASSETTNEKLFFGSGTQLSVL.

At least ten counts were recorded for this clonotype. The rearrangement uses TRBV6-5 and TRBJ2-1, with D uncertain. The V end lost 2 bases, the J end lost 5 bases, and 10 bases lay between the germline ends. Germline CDR1 and CDR2: MNHEY and SVGAGI. This CDR3 spans 14 amino acids. CDR3 loop: CASSYKGTDNEQFF. CDR3 DNA: TGTGCCAGCAGTTACAAAGGCACCGACAATGAGCAGTTCTTC.

The rearrangement links TRBV7-8 to TRBJ2-7, with 9 positions matching TRBD1. V shed 4 bases, J shed 4 bases, and the junction held 14 bases outside the gene matches. This CDR3 is built from 17 residues. Germline V gives CDR1 SGHVS, CDR2 FQNEAQ. The CDR3 bases are TGTGCCAGCAGCTCTATGATGGGACAGGGCCTCCTATACGAGCAGTACTTC. It codes for CASSSMMGQGLLYEQYF.

There are many counts of this clonotype. This rearrangement joins TRBV6-2 or TRBV6-3 to TRBJ2-7; weak D call: TRBD1 (5 bases). Germline V gene lookup returns CDR1 MNHEY and CDR2 SVGEGT. Trimming took off 5 bases at V and 3 bases at J, with 20 bases between the two ends. CDR3 length: 16 amino acids. Written as DNA, the CDR3 is TGTGCCAGCAGTCGACAGTTTCCAGGTTCCTTCTACGAGCAGTACTTC. It codes for CASSRQFPGSFYEQYF.

This clonotype was observed a handful of times. The V gene is TRBV11-2, the J gene TRBJ2-7; D gene ambiguous. Germline V gives CDR1 SGHAT, CDR2 FQNNGV. The CDR3 totals 11 residues. The ends were cut back, 3 bases at V and 3 bases at J, with 3 bases in the middle. The chain's CDR3 is CASSFLYEQYF. The CDR3 DNA reads TGTGCCAGCAGCTTCCTCTACGAGCAGTACTTC.

This clonotype was seen at least ten times. The V and J genes are TRBV7-9 and TRBJ2-7; possibly TRBD1 or TRBD2 for D (6 bases each). With 5 bases removed from V and 3 bases from J, the gap between germline ends came to 17 bases. CDR1 SEHNR and CDR2 FQNEAQ come from the germline V gene (reference sequence). The CDR3 is 15 amino acids. CDR3 nucleotide sequence: TGTGCCAGCAGCCGATTAGGCGGAGGGGGCTACGAGCAGTACTTC. It is translated as CASSRLGGGGYEQYF.

This clonotype was seen repeatedly, ten times or more. V and J are TRBV12-3 or TRBV12-4 and TRBJ1-3; D is possibly TRBD1 (6 bases). Trimming left V 8 bases short and J 0 bases short, with 14 bases between. This CDR3 contains 15 residues. For the CDR3, the DNA is TGTGCCAGCGGGTGGGGGCAGATCTCTGGAAACACCATATATTTT. The encoded protein is CASGWGQISGNTIYF.

This clonotype was recorded at least ten times. The chain couples TRBV14 to TRBJ2-7, with 9 bases lining up with TRBD1. The J segment lost 4 bases and the V segment lost 4 bases, leaving 8 bases of the junction unmatched. The CDR3 is made up of 15 amino acids. CDR1 is SGHDN, CDR2 FVKESK, per germline. CDR3 sequence reads: CASSPGTGRRYEQYF. The DNA of the CDR3 is TGTGCCAGCAGCCCAGGGACAGGGAGGCGTTACGAGCAGTACTTC.

This clonotype was seen ten or more times. The V gene is TRBV29-1, the J gene TRBJ1-1, with no clear D. The CDR3 is made up of 9 amino acids. Germline-derived CDR1 and CDR2 are SQVTM and ANQGSEA. V was cut by 3 bases and J by 8 bases, with 4 bases left in between. The CDR3 loop is CSVDREAFF. For the CDR3, the DNA is TGCAGCGTTGACAGGGAAGCTTTCTTT.